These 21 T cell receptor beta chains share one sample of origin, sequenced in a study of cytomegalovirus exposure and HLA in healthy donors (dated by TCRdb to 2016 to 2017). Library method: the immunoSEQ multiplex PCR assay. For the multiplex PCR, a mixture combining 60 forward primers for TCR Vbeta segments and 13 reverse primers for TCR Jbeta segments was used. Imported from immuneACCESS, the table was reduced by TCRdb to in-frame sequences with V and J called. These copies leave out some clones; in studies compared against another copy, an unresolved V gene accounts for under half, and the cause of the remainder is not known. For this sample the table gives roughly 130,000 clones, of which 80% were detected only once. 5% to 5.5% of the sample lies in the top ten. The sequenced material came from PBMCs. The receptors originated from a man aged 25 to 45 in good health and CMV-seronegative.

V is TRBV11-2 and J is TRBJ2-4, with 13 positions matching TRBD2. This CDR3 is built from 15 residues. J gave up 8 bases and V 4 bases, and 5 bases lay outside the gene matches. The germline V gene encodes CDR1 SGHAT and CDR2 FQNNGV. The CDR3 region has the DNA TGTGCCAGCAGCTCCGGACTAGCGGGAGCACACATTCAGTACTTC. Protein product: CASSSGLAGAHIQYF.

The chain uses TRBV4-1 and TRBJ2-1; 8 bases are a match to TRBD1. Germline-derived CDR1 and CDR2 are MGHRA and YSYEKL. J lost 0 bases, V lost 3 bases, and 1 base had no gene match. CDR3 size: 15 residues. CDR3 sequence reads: CASSHGQGSYNEQFF. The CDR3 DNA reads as TGCGCCAGCAGCCACGGACAGGGCTCCTACAATGAGCAGTTCTTC.

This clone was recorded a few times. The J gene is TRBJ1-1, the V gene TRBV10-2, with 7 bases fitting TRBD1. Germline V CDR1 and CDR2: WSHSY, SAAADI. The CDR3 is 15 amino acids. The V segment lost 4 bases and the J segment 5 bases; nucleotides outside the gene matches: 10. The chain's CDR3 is CASSGPTGLGTEAFF. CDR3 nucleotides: TGCGCCAGCAGTGGGCCGACAGGGTTGGGGACTGAAGCTTTCTTT.

The CDR3 DNA follows: TGCGCCAGCAGCTTGAGCTCCTACAATGAGCAGTTCTTC. It translates to CASSLSSYNEQFF. The rearrangement uses TRBV4-3 and TRBJ2-1; D is ambiguous. The CDR3 is 13 amino acids. V lost 5 bases and J lost 0, with 5 bases in between. In germline, CDR1 is LGHNA, CDR2 YSLEER.

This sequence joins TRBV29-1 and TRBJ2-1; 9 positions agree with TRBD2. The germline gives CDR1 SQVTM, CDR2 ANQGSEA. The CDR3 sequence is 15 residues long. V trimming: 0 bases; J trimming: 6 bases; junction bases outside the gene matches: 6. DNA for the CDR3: TGCAGCGTTGAAGATTCAGCGGGAGGAGGCAATGAGCAGTTCTTC. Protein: CSVEDSAGGGNEQFF.

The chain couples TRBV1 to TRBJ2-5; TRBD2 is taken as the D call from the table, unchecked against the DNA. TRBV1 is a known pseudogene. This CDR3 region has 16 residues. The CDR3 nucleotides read TGCACCAGCAGCCAAGGTAATACGGGAGGGCGGGAGACCCAGTACTTC. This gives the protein CTSSQGNTGGRETQYF.

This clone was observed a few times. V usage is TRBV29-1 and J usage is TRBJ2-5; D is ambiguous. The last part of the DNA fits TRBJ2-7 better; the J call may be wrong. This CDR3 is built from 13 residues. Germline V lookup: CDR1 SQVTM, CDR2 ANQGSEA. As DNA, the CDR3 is TGCAGCGCCTTTAAGGTTGACTCCTACGAGCAGTACTTC. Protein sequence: CSAFKVDSYEQYF.

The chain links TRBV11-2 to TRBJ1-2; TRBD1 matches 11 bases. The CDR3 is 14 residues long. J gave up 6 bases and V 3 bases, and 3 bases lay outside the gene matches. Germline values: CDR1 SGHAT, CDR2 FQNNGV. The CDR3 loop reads CASSLAGQGDGYTF. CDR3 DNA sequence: TGTGCCAGCAGCTTGGCGGGACAGGGGGATGGCTACACCTTC.

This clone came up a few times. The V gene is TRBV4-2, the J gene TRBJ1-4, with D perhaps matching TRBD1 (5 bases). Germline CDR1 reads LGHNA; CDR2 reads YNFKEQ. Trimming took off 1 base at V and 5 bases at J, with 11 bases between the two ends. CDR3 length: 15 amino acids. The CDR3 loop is CASSQGQKENEKLFF. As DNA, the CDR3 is TGTGCCAGCAGCCAAGGACAGAAGGAAAATGAAAAACTGTTTTTT.

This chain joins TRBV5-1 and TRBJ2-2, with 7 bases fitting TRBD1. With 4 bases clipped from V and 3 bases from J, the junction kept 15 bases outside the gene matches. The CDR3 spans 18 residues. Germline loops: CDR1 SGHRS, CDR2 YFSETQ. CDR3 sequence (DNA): TGCGCCAGCAGCCAGACACGACAGGGAACCATCTACACCGGGGAGCTGTTTTTT. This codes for CASSQTRQGTIYTGELFF.

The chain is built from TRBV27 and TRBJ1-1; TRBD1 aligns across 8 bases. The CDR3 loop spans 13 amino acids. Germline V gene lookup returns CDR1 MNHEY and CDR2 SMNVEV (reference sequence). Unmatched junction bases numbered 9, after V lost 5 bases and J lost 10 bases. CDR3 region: CASSLMKDRVAFF. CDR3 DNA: TGTGCCAGCAGTCTGATGAAGGACAGGGTAGCTTTCTTT.

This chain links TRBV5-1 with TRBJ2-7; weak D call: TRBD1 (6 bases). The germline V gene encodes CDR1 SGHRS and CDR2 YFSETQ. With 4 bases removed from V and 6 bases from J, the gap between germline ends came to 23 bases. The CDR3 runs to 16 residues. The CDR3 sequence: CASSALQGLKPTEQYF. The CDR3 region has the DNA TGCGCCAGCAGCGCCTTACAGGGTCTGAAACCCACCGAGCAGTACTTC. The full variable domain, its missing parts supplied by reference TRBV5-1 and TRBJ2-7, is KAGVTQTPRYLIKTRGQQVTLSCSPISGHRSVSWYQQTPGQGLQFLFEYFSETQRNKGNFPGRFSGRQFSNSRSEMNVSTLELGDSALYLCASSALQGLKPTEQYFGPGTRLTVT.

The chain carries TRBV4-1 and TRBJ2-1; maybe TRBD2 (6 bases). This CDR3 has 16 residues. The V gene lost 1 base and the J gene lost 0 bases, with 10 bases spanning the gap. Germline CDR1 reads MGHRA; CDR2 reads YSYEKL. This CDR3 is CASSQGSGSSYNEQFF. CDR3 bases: TGCGCCAGCAGCCAAGGGTCCGGGAGCTCCTACAATGAGCAGTTCTTC.

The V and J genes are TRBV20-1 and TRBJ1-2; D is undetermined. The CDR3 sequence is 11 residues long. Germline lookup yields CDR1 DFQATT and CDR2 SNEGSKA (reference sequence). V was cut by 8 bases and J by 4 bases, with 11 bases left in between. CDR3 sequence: CSQTGSYGYTF. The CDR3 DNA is TGCAGTCAAACCGGGTCCTATGGCTACACCTTC.

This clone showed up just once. The CDR3 reads CASSLFSGGGNQPQHF. In DNA, the CDR3 is TGTGCCAGCAGTTTATTCTCAGGGGGCGGCAATCAGCCCCAGCATTTT. The chain links TRBV28 to TRBJ1-5, with TRBD1 matching over 8 bases. Germline values: CDR1 MDHEN, CDR2 SYDVKM. The length of the CDR3 is 16 residues. Trimming took 1 base from V and 2 from J; bases not matched to a gene: 4.

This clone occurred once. The CDR3 spells CASSAGGRVTDTQYF. As DNA, the CDR3 is TGCGCCAGCAGCGCGGGGGGCCGAGTCACAGATACGCAGTATTTT. V is TRBV5-1 and J is TRBJ2-3, with TRBD2 matching 8 bases. The CDR3 length is 15 residues. The germline CDR1 and CDR2 sequences are SGHRS and YFSETQ. V was pared by 4 bases and J by 2 bases, with 6 bases of the junction left unmatched.

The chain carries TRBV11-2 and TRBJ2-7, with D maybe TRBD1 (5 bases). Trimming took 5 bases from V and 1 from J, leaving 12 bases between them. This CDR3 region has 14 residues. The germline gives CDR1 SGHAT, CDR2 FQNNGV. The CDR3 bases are TGTGCCAGCAGCCACTGGGGCGGATCCTACGAGCAGTACTTC. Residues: CASSHWGGSYEQYF.

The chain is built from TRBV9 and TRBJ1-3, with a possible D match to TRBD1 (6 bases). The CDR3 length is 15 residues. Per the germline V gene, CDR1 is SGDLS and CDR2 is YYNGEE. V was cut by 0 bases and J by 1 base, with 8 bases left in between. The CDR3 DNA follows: TGTGCCAGCAGCGTAGAAGGGGGTTCTGGAAACACCATATATTTT. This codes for CASSVEGGSGNTIYF.

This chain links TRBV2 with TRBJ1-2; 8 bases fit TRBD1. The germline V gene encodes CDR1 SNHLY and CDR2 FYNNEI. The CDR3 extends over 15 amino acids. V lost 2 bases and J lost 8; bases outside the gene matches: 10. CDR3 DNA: TGTGCCAGCAGTGAAAAGAGGACAGGGTCGAGCGGCTACACCTTC. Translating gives CASSEKRTGSSGYTF.

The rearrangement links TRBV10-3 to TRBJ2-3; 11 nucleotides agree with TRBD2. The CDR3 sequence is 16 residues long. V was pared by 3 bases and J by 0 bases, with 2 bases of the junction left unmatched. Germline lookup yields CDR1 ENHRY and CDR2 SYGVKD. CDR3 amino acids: CAISDLAGGSTDTQYF. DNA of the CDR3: TGTGCCATCAGTGATCTAGCGGGGGGTAGCACAGATACGCAGTATTTT.

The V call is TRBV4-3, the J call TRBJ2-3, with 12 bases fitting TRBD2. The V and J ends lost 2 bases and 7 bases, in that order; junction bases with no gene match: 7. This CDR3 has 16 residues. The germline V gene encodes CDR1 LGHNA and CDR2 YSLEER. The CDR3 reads CASSQSGLAGLNTQYF. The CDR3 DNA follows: TGCGCCAGCAGCCAATCGGGACTAGCGGGTTTGAATACGCAGTATTTT.